These 30 T cell receptor beta chains came from one sample sequenced in a study of human T cells and chemical hapten exposure. As for time point: patch test 3, about 24 weeks after DPC sensitization. Treatment denoted: therapeutic diphenylcyclopropenone sensitization with weekly scalp DPC. TCRdb recomputed calls from the RACE reads with MiXCR, one row per CDR3 protein. The repertoire includes some 110,000 distinct CDR3 sequences, under 35% of them detected once, and around 2.5% sits in the top ten. The material sequenced was whole blood, taken in connection with sensitization to the hapten diphenylcyclopropenone (DPC). These receptors were obtained from a middle-aged man with alopecia areata. Some clones in this sample may be carry-over from other donors' samples.

CDR3 loop: CASSQEGGTYGYTF. CDR3 sequence (DNA): TGTGCCAGCAGCCAAGAAGGCGGGACCTATGGCTACACCTTC. The chain recombines TRBV3-1 with TRBJ1-2; a possible D gene is TRBD1 (5 bases). The CDR3 has 14 residues. Trimming took 0 bases from V and 4 from J, leaving 9 bases between them. Germline assignment: CDR1 LGHDT and CDR2 YNNKEL (reference sequence).

This chain connects TRBV29-1 to TRBJ1-3; D is ambiguous. CDR1 is SQVTM and CDR2 is ANQGSEA in the germline V gene. V lost 5 bases and J lost 0, with 8 bases in between. The CDR3 runs to 13 residues. The CDR3 loop reads CSVLDTSGNTIYF. Written as DNA, the CDR3 is TGCAGCGTTTTAGACACCTCTGGAAACACCATATATTTT.

This clonotype was detected ten times or more. The V gene is TRBV28, the J gene TRBJ2-7; 10 nucleotides match TRBD2. The V and J ends lost 3 bases and 6 bases, in that order; junction bases with no gene match: 8. The CDR3 is 15 amino acids. Germline CDR1 reads MDHEN; CDR2 reads SYDVKM. In DNA form, the CDR3 reads TGTGCCAGCAGTTTTCGAGCGGGAGGGCTCTCCGAGCAGTACGTC. Amino acids: CASSFRAGGLSEQYV.

This clonotype was counted a few times. The CDR3 reads CASSPLPATEQYF. As DNA, the CDR3 is TGTGCCAGCAGCCCCTTACCCGCTACGGAGCAGTACTTC. The gene calls are TRBV7-9 and TRBJ2-7; no clear D. Germline lookup yields CDR1 SEHNR and CDR2 FQNEAQ (reference sequence). V was cut by 5 bases and J by 7 bases, with 15 bases left in between. This CDR3 has 13 residues.

The chain employs TRBV19 and TRBJ1-2, with D maybe TRBD1 (5 bases). Germline assignment: CDR1 LNHDA and CDR2 SQIVND (reference sequence). This CDR3 spans 14 amino acids. The V and J ends lost 7 bases and 8 bases respectively, with 20 bases between them. The CDR3 here is CASTLSSGPRGYTF. The DNA of the CDR3 is TGTGCCAGTACCCTTTCCTCGGGACCACGGGGCTACACCTTC.

This clonotype was seen once. The chain is built from TRBV6-1 and TRBJ2-7, with 10 nucleotides matching TRBD2. The CDR3 has 18 amino acids. CDR1 and CDR2 from the germline V gene are MNHNS and SASEGT. Unmatched junction bases numbered 19, after V lost 7 bases and J lost 4 bases. CDR3 amino acids: CASIPGVAGGALYYEQYV. The CDR3 bases are TGTGCCAGCATTCCAGGGGTAGCGGGAGGCGCACTCTATTACGAGCAGTACGTC.

In this sample, this clonotype turned up once. This chain connects TRBV7-8 to TRBJ2-7; D gene uncertain. Germline V lookup: CDR1 SGHVS, CDR2 FQNEAQ. The CDR3 length is 13 residues. V was trimmed by 0 bases and J by 8 bases, leaving 11 bases between them. The CDR3 loop is CASSLAYVDKQYV. The CDR3 nucleotides are TGTGCCAGCAGCTTAGCATACGTCGACAAGCAGTACGTC.

This clonotype has only one observation. V and J are TRBV19 and TRBJ2-6; 7 bases match TRBD1. The length of the CDR3 is 16 residues. Unmatched junction bases numbered 2, after V lost 3 bases and J lost 0 bases. Germline values: CDR1 LNHDA, CDR2 SQIVND (reference sequence). The CDR3 nucleotides read TGTGCCAGTAGTATCGCAGGGGGCTCTGGGGCCAACGTCCTGACTTTC. The encoded protein is CASSIAGGSGANVLTF.

This clonotype was seen more than once but under ten times. This sequence joins TRBV6-2 or TRBV6-3 and TRBJ2-7; 11 bases are shared with TRBD1. Germline lookup yields CDR1 MNHEY and CDR2 SVGEGT. V lost 6 bases to trimming and J lost 0 bases; unmatched junction nucleotides: 4. This CDR3 is built from 15 residues. The CDR3 loop reads CASRAGTGGSYEQYV. CDR3 DNA: TGTGCCAGCAGAGCCGGGACAGGGGGCTCCTACGAGCAGTACGTC.

The V gene is TRBV19, the J gene TRBJ2-6, with D hard to call. This CDR3 has 15 amino acids. V was pared by 6 bases and J by 4 bases, with 13 bases between. Germline CDR1 LNHDA, CDR2 SQIVND (reference sequence). CDR3 amino acids: CASRHSSAGANVLTF. The CDR3 bases are TGTGCCAGTAGACACTCTTCAGCCGGGGCCAACGTCCTGACTTTC.

The chain carries TRBV19 and TRBJ1-5, with TRBD1 matching over 8 bases. V shed 3 bases and J 5 bases; nucleotides not matched to a gene: 6. CDR1 and CDR2 from the germline V gene are LNHDA and SQIVND (reference sequence). The CDR3 extends over 15 amino acids. The CDR3 protein is CASSIAGQGDQPQHF. DNA of the CDR3: TGTGCCAGTAGTATCGCAGGACAGGGCGATCAGCCCCAGCATTTT.

This clonotype was seen a handful of times. The V gene is TRBV5-1, the J gene TRBJ2-3; 11 bases align to TRBD2. Germline V lookup: CDR1 SGHRS, CDR2 YFSETQ. Losses at the gene ends were 4 bases for V and 1 base for J; bases not matched to a gene: 2. This CDR3 region has 15 residues. In DNA form, the CDR3 reads TGCGCCAGCAGCGTGACTAGCGGGGGCACAGATACGCAGTATTTT. This translates into CASSVTSGGTDTQYF.

The chain combines TRBV27 with TRBJ2-1, with 16 bases lining up with TRBD2. With V trimmed by 6 bases and J by 5 bases, 4 bases remained unmatched. Germline CDR1 reads MNHEY; CDR2 reads SMNVEV (reference sequence). CDR3 size: 16 residues. Here the CDR3 DNA reads TGTGCCAGCAGCGTGGGACTAGCGGGAGGGAACAATGAGCAGTTCTTC. Translation: CASSVGLAGGNNEQFF.

The sample holds many counts of this clonotype. This sequence joins TRBV12-3 or TRBV12-4 and TRBJ2-3; 7 positions agree with TRBD2. CDR3 length: 14 amino acids. Trimming took 4 bases from V and 2 from J; bases not matched to a gene: 3. Here the CDR3 reads CASSSRDYTDTQYF. The CDR3 nucleotides read TGTGCCAGCAGTTCTAGGGACTACACAGATACGCAGTATTTT.

This clonotype has ten or more counts. The CDR3, as DNA: TGCAGCGGCGGGGATCTCGCGCTTGGCTACACCTTC. Its protein product is CSGGDLALGYTF. The chain employs TRBV29-1 and TRBJ1-2; D unresolved. V lost 7 bases and J 7 bases, leaving 16 bases between the germline ends. The CDR3 totals 12 residues. Germline CDR1 and CDR2: SQVTM and ANQGSEA.

For the CDR3, the DNA is TGCGCCAGCAGCTTCGAGGGACTCCGGGGAGAGACCCAGTACTTC. Its protein is CASSFEGLRGETQYF. This chain connects TRBV5-1 to TRBJ2-5, with D possibly matching TRBD2 (6 bases). Between the trimmed V and J ends, which lost 2 bases and 4 bases, there was a span of 15 bases. Germline CDR1 reads SGHRS; CDR2 reads YFSETQ. CDR3 length: 15 amino acids.

This chain uses TRBV10-3 with TRBJ2-7; D gene unclear. Germline V CDR1 and CDR2: ENHRY, SYGVKD. The CDR3 totals 11 residues. V gave up 3 bases and J gave up 7 bases, with 7 bases separating them. CDR3 loop: CAISDNREQYF. CDR3 coding DNA: TGTGCCATCAGTGACAACAGAGAGCAGTACTTC.

This clonotype was detected a few times. This chain joins TRBV4-3 and TRBJ2-3; D is ambiguous. Per the germline V gene, CDR1 is LGHNA and CDR2 is YSLEER. CDR3 length: 14 amino acids. With 8 bases removed from V and 2 bases from J, the gap between germline ends came to 14 bases. CDR3 sequence reads: CASSMEPTTDTQYF. As DNA, the CDR3 is TGCGCCAGCTCAATGGAGCCGACCACAGATACGCAGTATTTT.

The V and J genes are TRBV7-2 and TRBJ1-5; D call uncertain. The CDR3 sequence is 15 residues long. Per germline, CDR1 SGHTA and CDR2 FQGNSA. The ends were cut back, 3 bases at V and 3 bases at J, with 12 bases in the middle. The CDR3 loop is CASSFAPGLNQPQHF. DNA for the CDR3: TGTGCCAGCAGCTTTGCCCCCGGCCTCAATCAGCCCCAGCATTTT.

The V gene is TRBV9, the J gene TRBJ1-4, with D tentatively TRBD1 (5 bases). Per germline, CDR1 SGDLS and CDR2 YYNGEE. Trimming stripped 4 bases from V and 0 bases from J, with 13 bases between. The CDR3 totals 16 residues. In nucleotides, the CDR3 is TGTGCCAGCAGCCGAAACGGCAGGGCAACTAATGAAAAACTGTTTTTT. Translation gives CASSRNGRATNEKLFF. Variable domain in full (rest from reference TRBV9 and TRBJ1-4): DSGVTQTPKHLITATGQRVTLRCSPRSGDLSVYWYQQSLDQGLQFLIQYYNGEERAKGNILERFSAQQFPDLHSELNLSSLELGDSALYFCASSRNGRATNEKLFFGSGTQLSVL.

This clonotype occurred a few times. J is TRBJ2-5 and V is TRBV9; D might be TRBD2 (6 bases). Trimming left V 3 bases short and J 4 bases short, with 19 bases between. CDR3 length: 16 residues. Germline-derived CDR1 and CDR2 are SGDLS and YYNGEE. The CDR3 DNA reads as TGTGCCAGCAGCGCTAGGGAGGATCCGGGCCCAGAGACCCAGTACTTC. Translated, it gives CASSAREDPGPETQYF.

CDR3 protein: CASSRTAYGYTF. In DNA form, the CDR3 reads TGTGCCAGCAGTCGTACGGCTTATGGCTACACCTTC. The chain combines TRBV12-3 or TRBV12-4 with TRBJ1-2; D not certain. With 5 bases removed from V and 5 bases from J, the gap between germline ends came to 9 bases. This CDR3 is built from 12 residues.

The chain employs TRBV9 and TRBJ2-2, with 7 bases identical to TRBD2. The CDR3 totals 15 residues. V was clipped by 0 bases and J by 5 bases; unmatched bases: 4. The germline V gene encodes CDR1 SGDLS and CDR2 YYNGEE. The CDR3 loop reads CASSVVAGYTGELFF. CDR3 bases: TGTGCCAGCAGCGTAGTAGCGGGTTATACCGGGGAGCTGTTTTTT.

The chain recombines TRBV7-2 with TRBJ2-3; 8 nucleotides align to TRBD2. CDR1 SGHTA and CDR2 FQGNSA come from the germline V gene. The CDR3 runs 17 residues. The junction had 8 bases not matched to a gene; V was cut back by 1 base and J by 2 bases. This CDR3 is CASSLEGTRYYTDTQYF. CDR3 DNA sequence: TGTGCCAGCAGCTTAGAGGGGACTAGATACTACACAGATACGCAGTATTTT.

This clonotype was seen a few times. V gene TRBV4-1 combines with J gene TRBJ2-3; tentatively, D is TRBD2 (6 bases). Trimming removed 4 bases from V and 6 bases from J, with 23 bases in between. The germline CDR1 and CDR2 sequences are MGHRA and YSYEKL. The CDR3 runs to 17 residues. CDR3 protein: CASSLLPGLLSGDTQYF. In DNA, the CDR3 is TGCGCCAGCAGCCTTCTACCGGGACTTCTCTCAGGGGATACGCAGTATTTT.

There are a few counts of this clonotype. This CDR3 reads CASSSGGSGANVLTF. The CDR3 DNA follows: TGTGCCAGCAGTTCGGGGGGCTCTGGGGCCAACGTCCTGACTTTC. The V call is TRBV28, the J call TRBJ2-6; 7 bases align to TRBD2. V trimming: 4 bases; J trimming: 0 bases; junction bases outside the gene matches: 0. The CDR3 is 15 residues long. The germline CDR1 and CDR2 sequences are MDHEN and SYDVKM.

The rearrangement uses TRBV7-2 and TRBJ1-6; the D gene is possibly TRBD1 (5 bases). Trimming removed 5 bases from V and 7 bases from J, with 21 bases in between. Germline CDR1 and CDR2: SGHTA and FQGNSA. The CDR3 has 17 residues. The CDR3 loop is CASSPRSGTDGNSPLHF. CDR3 sequence (DNA): TGTGCCAGCAGCCCTAGGTCGGGGACCGACGGAAATTCACCCCTCCACTTT. The whole variable domain, remainder taken from reference TRBV7-2 and TRBJ1-6, is GAGVSQSPSNKVTEKGKDVELRCDPISGHTALYWYRQSLGQGLEFLIYFQGNSAPDKSGLPSDRFSAERTGGSVSTLTIQRTQQEDSAVYLCASSPRSGTDGNSPLHFGNGTRLTVT.

The chain joins TRBV6-5 to TRBJ1-6; possible D gene TRBD1, 5 bases. The CDR3 has 13 residues. Germline CDR1 MNHEY, CDR2 SVGAGI. Trimming cost V 11 bases and J 9 bases, with 17 bases left between them. The chain's CDR3 is CAVARQISSPLHF. CDR3 in DNA: TGTGCCGTCGCGCGACAGATCTCTTCACCCCTCCACTTT.

J is TRBJ2-7 and V is TRBV6-1; 9 bases are a match to TRBD2. The CDR3 consists of 17 residues. Germline-derived CDR1 and CDR2 are MNHNS and SASEGT. The V and J ends lost 3 bases and 3 bases, in that order; junction bases with no gene match: 12. The CDR3 here is CASSEEFILAGLYEQYV. CDR3 coding DNA: TGTGCCAGCAGTGAGGAATTCATACTAGCGGGCCTCTACGAGCAGTACGTC.

The chain links TRBV5-1 to TRBJ2-5; the match to TRBD2 covers 8 bases. Germline V gene lookup returns CDR1 SGHRS and CDR2 YFSETQ. Trimming cost V 0 bases and J 5 bases; bases outside gene matches: 6. This CDR3 spans 15 amino acids. The CDR3 sequence: CASSLDPSGRETQYF. CDR3 sequence (DNA): TGCGCCAGCAGCTTGGATCCTAGCGGGCGGGAGACCCAGTACTTC.